The TCR beta chain under discussion was sequenced for a study of immune evolution from preneoplasia to lung adenocarcinoma. The CDR3 totals 13 residues. V was pared by 9 bases and J by 5 bases, with 8 bases of the junction left unmatched. Germline V gene sequence: CDR1 SGHNT, CDR2 YYREEE (reference sequence). After pathologic assessment, macro-dissection selected premalignant or tumor cells for extraction. General observations from the study: From normal lung to invasive adenocarcinoma, top clone frequencies appeared to decrease.

Only a few counts were recorded for this clone. Antigen specificity is unknown. Method: immunoSEQ multiplex PCR; TCRdb's copy keeps in-frame clones and lacks some. The table has just over 14,000 clones, approximately 80% seen once. This TCR was recovered from a person aged 60 to 85 with lung adenocarcinoma. Sample: FFPE minimally invasive lung adenocarcinoma tissue. The J gene is TRBJ2-5, the V gene TRBV5-4; 9 positions agree with TRBD1. CDR3 DNA: TGTGCCACCAGACAGGGGGTGAGGGAGACCCAGTACTTC. This gives the protein CATRQGVRETQYF.